The TCR beta chain under discussion was sequenced for a study of cytomegalovirus exposure and HLA in healthy donors. Looking at the study overall: In a previous analysis, more than 90 million unique TCR beta sequences were found from 150 million to 200 million T cells. Study-wide findings and caveats: According to a later analysis, most TCR beta chains associated with CMV appeared HLA-restricted. A few of the chains that were CMV-associated were confirmed in vitro to be specific for CMV antigens.

Nominally healthy donors were sampled, though unrecorded immune exposures were likely. The CDR3 contains 13 residues. V dropped 4 bases and J dropped 3 bases, with 10 bases sitting between them. To note about this clone: Its target is unknown.

The primer mix had 60 Vbeta and 13 Jbeta primers. TCRdb's table, derived via immunoSEQ multiplex PCR, lists solely in-frame clones and lacks some. This table has 100,000 or so clones, 75% appearing once. The TCR was taken from a man aged 35-49 years in good health and CMV-seronegative. Sequenced: PBMCs. The gene calls are TRBV5-3 and TRBJ1-1, with D uncertain. TRBV5-3 is noted as an ORF with a role that remains uncertain. The CDR3 nucleotides read TGTGCCAGAAGCGGGAGAAAGGACACTGAAGCTTTCTTT. It yields the protein CARSGRKDTEAFF.